These 10 T cell receptor beta chains originate from one sample sequenced in a study of T cell repertoires in cytomegalovirus infection. TCRdb ran MiXCR on the reads and lists one entry per CDR3 protein. In the table there are some 700,000 distinct CDR3 sequences, 33% of which are singletons. Antigens of these TCRs are unknown. The sequences come from cultured PBMCs, collected from culture after CMV antigen stimulation. These receptors were collected from a human donor in good health (CMV status not recorded). Some clones in this sample may be carry-over from other donors' samples.

The chain combines TRBV28 with TRBJ2-7; D remains ambiguous. Trimming removed 1 base at V and 10 bases at J, with 14 bases between. Germline V gives CDR1 MDHEN, CDR2 SYDVKM. The CDR3 contains 13 residues. The CDR3 spells CASSLFDVSDQYV. DNA for the CDR3: TGTGCCAGCAGTTTATTCGATGTGTCCGACCAGTACGTC.

The rearrangement uses TRBV28 and TRBJ1-3; D is unresolved. There are 15 residues in the CDR3. V was trimmed by 4 bases and J by 0 bases, leaving 10 bases between them. Germline CDR1 and CDR2: MDHEN and SYDVKM. CDR3: CASSSTRISGNTIYF. The CDR3 DNA reads TGTGCCAGCAGTTCTACTAGAATCTCTGGAAACACCATATATTTT.

The table lists this clonotype with many counts. The rearrangement links TRBV7-6 to TRBJ2-7; D gene uncertain. CDR1 is SGHVS, CDR2 FNYEAQ, per germline. Trimming shortened V by 1 base and J by 6 bases, and 19 bases separated the two germline ends. CDR3 size: 16 residues. The CDR3 reads CASSLGIGTSRGEQYF. DNA for the CDR3: TGTGCCAGCAGCTTAGGAATTGGAACCTCCCGAGGCGAGCAGTACTTC.

Only a few counts were recorded for this clonotype. The chain couples TRBV6-2 or TRBV6-3 to TRBJ2-7; a weak D match, TRBD2 (6 bases). This CDR3 region has 12 residues. Germline CDR1 and CDR2: MNHEY and SVGEGT. The V gene lost 8 bases and the J gene lost 5 bases, with 13 bases spanning the gap. CDR3 nucleotides: TGTGCCAGCCGCCCAGCGGGCAACGAGCAGTACTTC. Its translation is CASRPAGNEQYF.

Concerning this clonotype: Being one base from a much bigger clone, this may be a read error. The chain joins TRBV7-2 to TRBJ1-2; D is unresolved. This CDR3 has 11 residues. Germline V gene lookup returns CDR1 SGHTA and CDR2 FQGNSA. This chain's CDR3 is CPSSLLVGYTF. CDR3 DNA sequence: TGTCCCAGCAGCTTACTCGTTGGCTACACCTTC.

The chain uses TRBV18 and TRBJ1-1; weak D call: TRBD1 (5 bases). Trimming pared 0 bases from V and 5 bases from J, leaving 13 bases between. Germline CDR1 is KGHSH and CDR2 is LQKENI. The CDR3 has 15 amino acids. For the CDR3, the DNA is TGTGCCAGCTCACCACCGAGCGGGGCGCGGACTGAAGCTTTCTTT. Protein sequence: CASSPPSGARTEAFF. Filled out from reference TRBV18 and TRBJ1-1, the complete variable domain reads NAGVMQNPRHLVRRRGQEARLRCSPMKGHSHVYWYRQLPEEGLKFMVYLQKENIIDESGMPKERFSAEFPKEGPSILRIQQVVRGDSAAYFCASSPPSGARTEAFFGQGTRLTVV.

This clonotype was picked up a small number of times. V usage is TRBV6-1 and J usage is TRBJ2-3; 7 bases align to TRBD2. This CDR3 contains 13 residues. J lost 3 bases, V lost 7 bases, and 4 bases had no gene match. Germline V gene sequence: CDR1 MNHNS, CDR2 SASEGT. CDR3 sequence reads: CASIGRPTDTQYF. The CDR3 nucleotides read TGTGCCAGCATCGGGAGGCCTACAGATACGCAGTATTTT.

The chain combines TRBV28 with TRBJ2-1; 9 bases fit TRBD1. The CDR3 is 14 residues long. Germline CDR1 and CDR2: MDHEN and SYDVKM. With 3 bases clipped from V and 6 bases from J, the junction kept 3 bases outside the gene matches. The DNA for the CDR3 is TGTGCCAGCAGTTTCGGGACAGGGATCAATGAGCAGTTCTTC. It specifies CASSFGTGINEQFF.

This clonotype has just a few counts. Here the CDR3 reads CASSRGPQGLANEKLFF. The CDR3 coding sequence is TGTGCCAGCAGCCGAGGCCCACAGGGGTTGGCTAATGAAAAACTGTTTTTT. The V and J genes are TRBV7-9 and TRBJ1-4; 7 bases are a match to TRBD1. This CDR3 is built from 17 residues. Germline V gives CDR1 SEHNR, CDR2 FQNEAQ (reference sequence). Trimming cost V 5 bases and J 3 bases; bases outside gene matches: 12.

At least ten counts were recorded for this clonotype. This chain joins TRBV6-1 and TRBJ1-5; no clear D. Germline V gene sequence: CDR1 MNHNS, CDR2 SASEGT. This CDR3 is built from 13 residues. Trimming took 5 bases from V and 1 from J, leaving 6 bases between them. The CDR3 DNA follows: TGTGCCAGCAGTCGGGGAAGCAATCAGCCCCAGCATTTT. Translated, it gives CASSRGSNQPQHF.